The 29 T cell receptor beta chains below were found in one sample sequenced in a study of blood T cell repertoires in COVID-19. The repertoire was sequenced with immunoSEQ multiplex PCR; TCRdb's copy has only in-frame clones and lacks some. The sample has some 260,000 clones; 88% are singletons. The sequencing sample was made of peripheral blood. The receptors derive from a middle-aged woman who had recovered from COVID-19.

The V and J genes are TRBV6-5 and TRBJ1-4; a possible D gene is TRBD1 (5 bases). Trimming pared 0 bases from V and 5 bases from J, leaving 10 bases between. Germline CDR1 is MNHEY and CDR2 is SVGAGI. This CDR3 comprises 15 residues. The DNA of the CDR3 is TGTGCCAGCAGTTACTCAAACAGGATAAATGAAAAACTGTTTTTT. Its protein is CASSYSNRINEKLFF.

V usage is TRBV4-3 and J usage is TRBJ2-7, with D possibly matching TRBD1 (6 bases). The CDR3 is made up of 18 amino acids. In germline, CDR1 is LGHNA, CDR2 YSLEER. Trimming took off 0 bases at V and 7 bases at J, with 25 bases between the two ends. CDR3 bases: TGCGCCAGCAGCCAAGATTTTGGGGGCCTTGGCTACCCGGTTGAGCAGTACTTC. Translated, it gives CASSQDFGGLGYPVEQYF.

This clone was counted only a few times. The chain couples TRBV6-2 or TRBV6-3 to TRBJ2-3; 9 bases map to TRBD1. The trim removed 2 bases at V and 4 bases at J, leaving 1 base unmatched. The germline CDR1 and CDR2 sequences are MNHEY and SVGEGT. The CDR3 is 14 residues long. The CDR3 region has the DNA TGTGCCAGCAGTTACGGGACAGGGCCAGATACGCAGTATTTT. Its protein is CASSYGTGPDTQYF.

The chain carries TRBV6-5 and TRBJ2-1, with a weak D call TRBD2 (6 bases). The V end lost 4 bases, the J end lost 0 bases, and 7 bases lay between the germline ends. Germline lookup yields CDR1 MNHEY and CDR2 SVGAGI. The CDR3 extends over 14 amino acids. The CDR3 here is CASSLRGSYNEQFF. The CDR3, as DNA: TGTGCCAGCAGTTTGCGGGGCTCCTACAATGAGCAGTTCTTC.

This clone was seen just once. The chain employs TRBV5-6 and TRBJ1-3; D not certain. Trimming took off 2 bases at V and 3 bases at J, with 6 bases between the two ends. The CDR3 is 13 amino acids. Germline V CDR1 and CDR2: SGHDT, YYEEEE. The CDR3 loop is CASSFSGGNTIYF. For the CDR3, the DNA is TGTGCCAGCAGCTTCAGTGGTGGAAACACCATATATTTT. Filled out from reference TRBV5-6 and TRBJ1-3, the complete variable domain reads DAGVTQSPTHLIKTRGQQVTLRCSPKSGHDTVSWYQQALGQGPQFIFQYYEEEERQRGNFPDRFSGHQFPNYSSELNVNALLLGDSALYLCASSFSGGNTIYFGEGSWLTVV.

The gene calls are TRBV9 and TRBJ1-2, with D possibly matching TRBD1 (5 bases). Germline CDR1 SGDLS, CDR2 YYNGEE. The CDR3 contains 13 residues. Trimming cost V 0 bases and J 6 bases, with 9 bases left between them. DNA of the CDR3: TGTGCCAGCAGCGTAGCTCTAGGGGATGGCTACACCTTC. Residues: CASSVALGDGYTF.

A word on this clone: A read error may produce the germline difference seen at one junction end. The CDR3 bases are TGTGCCTGGAGTGTACGTGGGACAGACAGGTTC. Protein sequence: CAWSVRGTDRF. The chain combines TRBV30 with TRBJ1-2; 7 bases fit TRBD1. Germline values: CDR1 GTSNPN, CDR2 SVGIG (reference sequence). CDR3 length: 11 residues.

This clone was counted a single time. The rearrangement links TRBV7-2 to TRBJ2-2; TRBD2 agrees at 13 bases. Per the germline V gene, CDR1 is SGHTA and CDR2 is FQGNSA. The length of the CDR3 is 16 residues. J lost 7 bases, V lost 1 base, and 3 bases had no gene match. As DNA, the CDR3 is TGTGCCAGCAGCTTAGGAACTAGCGGGAGGGTCGGGGAGCTGTTTTTT. It yields the protein CASSLGTSGRVGELFF.

A single count supports this clone. The chain employs TRBV7-9 and TRBJ2-1, with 7 bases that match TRBD1. After removal of 0 bases from V and 5 bases from J, the junction contained 10 bases not matched to a gene. The CDR3 is 17 amino acids. From germline, CDR1 is SEHNR and CDR2 FQNEAQ (reference sequence). The DNA of the CDR3 is TGTGCCAGCAGCTTAGCGTTTGGGTCAGGGGGAAACAATGAGCAGTTCTTC. Translated, it gives CASSLAFGSGGNNEQFF. The full variable domain, rest sourced from reference TRBV7-9 and TRBJ2-1, is DTGVSQNPRHKITKRGQNVTFRCDPISEHNRLYWYRQTLGQGPEFLTYFQNEAQLEKSRLLSDRFSAERPKGSFSTLEIQRTEQGDSAMYLCASSLAFGSGGNNEQFFGPGTRLTVL.

The CDR3 region has the DNA TGTGCCAGCAGCCAAGAAGGACAGACTCTAACTAATGAAAAACTGTTTTTT. Protein product: CASSQEGQTLTNEKLFF. The V gene is TRBV4-2, the J gene TRBJ1-4; D possibly corresponds to TRBD1 (6 bases). Germline CDR1 LGHNA, CDR2 YNFKEQ. The CDR3 length is 17 residues. The germline V and J ends were trimmed by 0 bases and 1 base, with 12 bases remaining between them.

The chain combines TRBV3-1 (or the pseudogene TRBV3-2) with TRBJ2-2; 7 bases match TRBD2. The germline V gene encodes CDR1 LGHDT and CDR2 YNNKEL (reference sequence). The CDR3 contains 16 residues. V dropped 2 bases and J dropped 5; count of bases not matched to a gene: 8. CDR3 region: CASSQLAARGTGELFF. The CDR3 coding sequence is TGTGCCAGCAGCCAACTAGCGGCGAGAGGTACCGGGGAGCTGTTTTTT.

V usage is TRBV29-1 and J usage is TRBJ1-3; TRBD1 aligns across 9 bases. Germline CDR1 SQVTM, CDR2 ANQGSEA. This CDR3 region has 13 residues. J lost 4 bases, V lost 7 bases, and 5 bases had no gene match. This CDR3 reads CSAYRGPGNTIYF. The CDR3 nucleotides read TGCAGCGCGTACAGGGGGCCAGGAAACACCATATATTTT.

The rearrangement uses TRBV5-5 and TRBJ2-1, with 15 bases identical to TRBD2. Germline V lookup: CDR1 SGHKS, CDR2 YYEKEE (reference sequence). The CDR3 sequence is 17 residues long. V gave up 1 base and J gave up 7 bases; unmatched junction bases: 6. CDR3 bases: TGTGCCAGCAGCTTGCCCGGACTAGCGGGAGGGTATAATGAGCAGTTCTTC. It is translated as CASSLPGLAGGYNEQFF.

The gene calls are TRBV28 and TRBJ2-7, with 9 nucleotides matching TRBD1. The V segment lost 2 bases and the J segment 4 bases; nucleotides outside the gene matches: 6. Germline lookup yields CDR1 MDHEN and CDR2 SYDVKM. This CDR3 is built from 15 residues. The CDR3, as DNA: TGTGCCAGCAGTTTAGGGACAGGGAATCGGTACGAGCAGTACTTC. Translating it yields CASSLGTGNRYEQYF.

The chain carries TRBV28 and TRBJ2-2; 7 nucleotides align to TRBD1. There are 14 residues in the CDR3. The germline V gene has CDR1 MDHEN and CDR2 SYDVKM. V trimming: 7 bases; J trimming: 8 bases; junction bases outside the gene matches: 10. The CDR3 here is CASINRGPGGELFF. The DNA for the CDR3 is TGTGCCAGCATCAACAGGGGCCCGGGGGGGGAGCTGTTTTTT.

The V gene is TRBV7-3, the J gene TRBJ2-3; TRBD2 might be the D (6 bases). This CDR3 is built from 17 residues. Per germline, CDR1 SGHTA and CDR2 FQGTGA. With 3 bases removed from V and 1 base from J, the gap between germline ends came to 17 bases. CDR3 protein: CASSFTTSLPGTDTQYF. CDR3 bases: TGTGCCAGCAGCTTTACAACTAGCCTACCGGGCACAGATACGCAGTATTTT.

The chain recombines TRBV2 with TRBJ2-1; D possibly corresponds to TRBD2 (5 bases). Trimming left V 6 bases short and J 12 bases short, with 12 bases between. Germline V gene lookup returns CDR1 SNHLY and CDR2 FYNNEI. This CDR3 has 11 amino acids. The DNA for the CDR3 is TGTGCCAGCAGGGGAGAGGGTCCGCAGTTCTTC. It specifies CASRGEGPQFF.

This chain links TRBV5-1 with TRBJ2-5, with a possible D match to TRBD2 (6 bases). Trimming cost V 0 bases and J 7 bases, with 16 bases left between them. There are 15 residues in the CDR3. From germline, CDR1 is SGHRS and CDR2 YFSETQ. CDR3 residues: CASSLAWDSGGTQYF. For the CDR3, the DNA is TGCGCCAGCAGCTTGGCCTGGGACTCCGGGGGGACCCAGTACTTC.

This clone turned up a few times. The junction departs from the called germline gene at one end, perhaps through a read error. The V and J genes are TRBV11-3 and TRBJ2-2; D is perhaps TRBD1 (5 bases). The CDR3 covers 15 residues. The germline V gene encodes CDR1 SGHNT and CDR2 YENEEA. The CDR3: CASSSLPGNPGELFF. As DNA, the CDR3 is TGTGCCAGCAGCTCCCTCCCAGGGAACCCCGGGGAGCTGTTTTTT.

CDR3 sequence reads: CASSQASGGTYEQYF. The CDR3 DNA is TGTGCCAGCAGTCAGGCTAGCGGGGGGACCTACGAGCAGTACTTC. V usage is TRBV28 and J usage is TRBJ2-7; 11 bases map to TRBD2. The junction had 5 bases not matched to a gene; V was cut back by 5 bases and J by 2 bases. This CDR3 has 15 amino acids. Germline CDR1 reads MDHEN; CDR2 reads SYDVKM.

The chain joins TRBV9 to TRBJ2-5, with 8 bases identical to TRBD1. Per the germline V gene, CDR1 is SGDLS and CDR2 is YYNGEE. The CDR3 length is 13 residues. The V gene end was trimmed by 2 bases and the J gene end by 5 bases; junction bases not matched to a gene: 2. The CDR3 protein is CASSVRTGETQYF. For the CDR3, the DNA is TGTGCCAGCAGCGTCAGGACAGGGGAGACCCAGTACTTC.

The V gene is TRBV19, the J gene TRBJ1-5, with 7 nucleotides matching TRBD1. The junction had 11 bases not matched to a gene; V was cut back by 3 bases and J by 3 bases. This CDR3 comprises 17 residues. CDR1 is LNHDA, CDR2 SQIVND, per germline (reference sequence). CDR3 DNA sequence: TGTGCCAGTAGTATGATTGTAGGACAGGCGATCAATCAGCCCCAGCATTTT. Residues: CASSMIVGQAINQPQHF. Full variable domain (outside the CDR3, taken from reference TRBV19 and TRBJ1-5): DGGITQSPKYLFRKEGQNVTLSCEQNLNHDAMYWYRQDPGQGLRLIYYSQIVNDFQKGDIAEGYSVSREKKESFPLTVTSAQKNPTAFYLCASSMIVGQAINQPQHFGDGTRLSIL.

The rearrangement uses TRBV7-2 and TRBJ2-3, with D perhaps TRBD2 (7 bases). Germline assignment: CDR1 SGHTA and CDR2 FQGNSA. V was trimmed by 9 bases and J by 11 bases, leaving 27 bases between them. The CDR3 loop spans 15 amino acids. The CDR3 DNA is TGTGCCAGTCAGGGTAGGAGCGGCGGGGGCCTTGAGCAGTATTTT. Protein product: CASQGRSGGGLEQYF.

The chain couples TRBV6-7 to TRBJ2-1, with 10 bases aligning to TRBD2. TRBV6-7 is labeled an ORF, and its function is uncertain. The CDR3 is 15 residues long. J lost 4 bases, V lost 5 bases, and 5 bases had no gene match. CDR3 DNA: TGTGCCAGCAGTCTGACTAGCGGGCCATACAATGAGCAGTTCTTC. It is translated as CASSLTSGPYNEQFF.

CDR3 residues: CASSPLEHAANYGYTF. CDR3 DNA: TGTGCCAGCTCACCCCTAGAGCACGCCGCTAACTATGGCTACACCTTC. The gene calls are TRBV18 and TRBJ1-2; D not resolved. The germline gives CDR1 KGHSH, CDR2 LQKENI. With 3 bases removed from V and 0 bases from J, the gap between germline ends came to 14 bases. The CDR3 contains 16 residues.

The chain couples TRBV12-3 or TRBV12-4 to TRBJ2-1; D not certain. CDR3 length: 12 residues. Trimming stripped 7 bases from V and 6 bases from J, with 10 bases between. In DNA form, the CDR3 reads TGTGCCAGCACCAGGTTTGGCAATGAGCAGTTCTTC. Residues: CASTRFGNEQFF.

The J gene is TRBJ2-7, the V gene TRBV7-6; D is unresolved. The CDR3 extends over 12 amino acids. In germline, CDR1 is SGHVS, CDR2 FNYEAQ. The V end lost 5 bases, the J end lost 5 bases, and 10 bases lay between the germline ends. The CDR3, as DNA: TGTGCCAGCAGCCGAGGCCCCCACGAGCAGTACTTC. Translation: CASSRGPHEQYF.

V usage is TRBV6-2 or TRBV6-3 and J usage is TRBJ2-2, with D possibly being TRBD2 (6 bases). CDR1 and CDR2 from the germline V gene are MNHEY and SVGEGT. This CDR3 has 17 amino acids. V was pared by 0 bases and J by 8 bases, with 19 bases between. DNA for the CDR3: TGTGCCAGCAGTTACTCGTTACCGGGACTCTTAACTGGGGAGCTGTTTTTT. It translates to CASSYSLPGLLTGELFF.

The chain has TRBV11-3 and TRBJ2-7; possible D gene TRBD1, 6 bases. CDR1 and CDR2 from the germline V gene are SGHNT and YENEEA. The CDR3 extends over 15 amino acids. V lost 1 base, J lost 3 bases, and 13 bases lay in between. CDR3 DNA: TGTGCCAGCAGCTTAGCGCCAGGGGCACACTACGAGCAGTACTTC. This codes for CASSLAPGAHYEQYF. The full variable domain, its missing parts supplied by reference TRBV11-3 and TRBJ2-7, is EAGVVQSPRYKIIEKKQPVAFWCNPISGHNTLYWYLQNLGQGPELLIRYENEEAVDDSQLPKDRFSAERLKGVDSTLKIQPAELGDSAVYLCASSLAPGAHYEQYFGPGTRLTVT.